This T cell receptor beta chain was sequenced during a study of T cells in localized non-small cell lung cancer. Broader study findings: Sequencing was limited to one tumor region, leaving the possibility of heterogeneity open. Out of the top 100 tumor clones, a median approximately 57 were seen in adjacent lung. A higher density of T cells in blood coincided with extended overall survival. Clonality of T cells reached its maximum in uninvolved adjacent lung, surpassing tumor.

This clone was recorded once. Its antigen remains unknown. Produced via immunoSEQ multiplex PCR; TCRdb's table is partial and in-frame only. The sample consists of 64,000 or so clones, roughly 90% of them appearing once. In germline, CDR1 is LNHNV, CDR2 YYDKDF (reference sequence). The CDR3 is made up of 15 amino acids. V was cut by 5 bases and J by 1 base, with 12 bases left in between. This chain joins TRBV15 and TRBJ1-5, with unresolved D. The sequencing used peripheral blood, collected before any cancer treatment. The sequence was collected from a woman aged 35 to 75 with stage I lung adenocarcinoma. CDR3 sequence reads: CATSWEGGSNQPQHF. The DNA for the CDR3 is TGTGCCACCAGCTGGGAGGGCGGGAGCAATCAGCCCCAGCATTTT.